A selection of T cell receptor beta chains follows, all from one sample in a study of molecular identifiers for immune sequencing clone quantification. Via MiXCR, TCRdb re-called the PCR reads, giving one row per CDR3 protein. The profile shows approximately 500,000 distinct CDR3 sequences, about 22% of them singletons. Sequences were obtained from naive CD8+ T cells from blood, with Jurkat cell RNA spiked in. The receptors stem from a human donor in good health. Some libraries in this study had Jurkat cell RNA spiked in. Both conserved end residues are part of each CDR3. D genes are given only for firm matches. For some rows the clone size is stated as once, few or many, or as a class when expanded; others skip it.

j_call: TRBJ2-7
cdr3_length: 13
d_call: TRBD1
v_call: TRBV6-5
clone_size: NA
cdr3_nt: TGTGCCAGCAGTTACGGGGACAGGGTCGAGCAGTACTTC
cdr3_aa: CASSYGDRVEQYF

j_call: TRBJ2-3
cdr3_length: 16
d_call: TRBD2
v_call: TRBV12-3/TRBV12-4
clone_size: NA
cdr3_nt: TGTGCCAGCAGTTCACTGGTTGCGGGAGACTCAGATACGCAGTATTTT
cdr3_aa: CASSSLVAGDSDTQYF

j_call: TRBJ2-1
cdr3_length: 11
d_call: NA
v_call: TRBV10-3
clone_size: many
cdr3_nt: TGTGCCATCACTGCAGACAATGAGCAGTTCTTC
cdr3_aa: CAITADNEQFF

j_call: TRBJ2-4
cdr3_length: 17
d_call: NA
v_call: TRBV7-2
clone_size: many
cdr3_nt: TGTGCCAGCAGCTTAGGTTCAGCGGCTCTAGCCAAAAACATTCAGTACTTC
cdr3_aa: CASSLGSAALAKNIQYF

j_call: TRBJ2-3
cdr3_length: 15
d_call: TRBD1
v_call: TRBV27
clone_size: many
cdr3_nt: TGTGCCAGCAGTCCCCGCGTACAGGGGACAGATACGCAGTATTTT
cdr3_aa: CASSPRVQGTDTQYF

j_call: TRBJ1-2
cdr3_length: 16
d_call: NA
v_call: TRBV6-2/TRBV6-3
clone_size: NA
cdr3_nt: TGTGCCAGCAGTTCCCTAGACAACACCCTCATCTATGGCTACACCTTC
cdr3_aa: CASSSLDNTLIYGYTF

j_call: TRBJ2-3
cdr3_length: 16
d_call: TRBD2
v_call: TRBV7-8
clone_size: many
cdr3_nt: TGTGCCAGCAGCTTCGCTTCACTAGCGGTCACAGATACGCAGTATTTT
cdr3_aa: CASSFASLAVTDTQYF

j_call: TRBJ2-7
cdr3_length: 17
d_call: NA
v_call: TRBV4-3
clone_size: NA
cdr3_nt: TGCGCCAGCAGCCAAGATCTAAACGGGAGAGGCGCCTACGAGCAGTACTTC
cdr3_aa: CASSQDLNGRGAYEQYF

j_call: TRBJ2-3
cdr3_length: 15
d_call: TRBD2
v_call: TRBV28
clone_size: NA
cdr3_nt: TGTGCCAGCAGTCAAGCTAGCGGGAGCTCAGATACGCAGTATTTT
cdr3_aa: CASSQASGSSDTQYF

j_call: TRBJ2-7
cdr3_length: 13
d_call: TRBD1
v_call: TRBV2
clone_size: few
cdr3_nt: TGTGCCAGCAGGTTAGGGGGCTTCTACGAGCAGTACTTC
cdr3_aa: CASRLGGFYEQYF

j_call: TRBJ1-2
cdr3_length: 17
d_call: TRBD1
v_call: TRBV28
clone_size: many
cdr3_nt: TGTGCCAGCAGTCCCGGAGGGGGCGCCGGGATCCCCTATGGCTACACCTTC
cdr3_aa: CASSPGGGAGIPYGYTF

j_call: TRBJ2-2
cdr3_length: 15
d_call: TRBD1
v_call: TRBV12-3/TRBV12-4
clone_size: many
cdr3_nt: TGTGCCAGCAGTCCCGGGACAGGGATTCGCGGGGAGCTGTTTTTT
cdr3_aa: CASSPGTGIRGELFF

j_call: TRBJ2-3
cdr3_length: 17
d_call: NA
v_call: TRBV27
clone_size: NA
cdr3_nt: TGTGCCAGCAGCCCCCCCGGGGGACAGCCTAACACAGATACGCAGTATTTT
cdr3_aa: CASSPPGGQPNTDTQYF

j_call: TRBJ2-2
cdr3_length: 14
d_call: TRBD2
v_call: TRBV6-1
clone_size: NA
cdr3_nt: TGTGCCAGCAGTGGCAGGGAGGGCACCGGGGAGCTGTTTTTT
cdr3_aa: CASSGREGTGELFF

j_call: TRBJ2-2
cdr3_length: 14
d_call: TRBD1
v_call: TRBV13
clone_size: NA
cdr3_nt: TGTGCCAGCAGCCCAGGGACAGACAAGGGGGAGCTGTTTTTT
cdr3_aa: CASSPGTDKGELFF

j_call: TRBJ1-3
cdr3_length: 15
d_call: NA
v_call: TRBV12-3/TRBV12-4
clone_size: NA
cdr3_nt: TGTGCCAGCAGTTTAGGGACGGCCTCTGGAAACACCATATGTTTT
cdr3_aa: CASSLGTASGNTICF

j_call: TRBJ1-2
cdr3_length: 16
d_call: NA
v_call: TRBV9
clone_size: few
cdr3_nt: TGTGCCAGCAGCTCCCAGCCCCGGGCCGAAGGGGCTGGCTACACCTTC
cdr3_aa: CASSSQPRAEGAGYTF

j_call: TRBJ2-7
cdr3_length: 17
d_call: NA
v_call: TRBV6-5
clone_size: NA
cdr3_nt: TGTGCCAGCAGTTACTCACAGGACAGCTTTTTCCCCTACGAGCAGTACTTC
cdr3_aa: CASSYSQDSFFPYEQYF

j_call: TRBJ2-3
cdr3_length: 15
d_call: TRBD1
v_call: TRBV12-3/TRBV12-4
clone_size: many
cdr3_nt: TGTGCCAGCAGTGGGGACAGGGGGCGGCGGGATACGCAGTATTTT
cdr3_aa: CASSGDRGRRDTQYF

j_call: TRBJ2-1
cdr3_length: 12
d_call: TRBD2
v_call: TRBV2
clone_size: few
cdr3_nt: TGTGCCAGCAGACATATAGCGGGGGGGCCCCGGTTC
cdr3_aa: CASRHIAGGPRF

j_call: TRBJ2-7
cdr3_length: 13
d_call: NA
v_call: TRBV29-1
clone_size: once
cdr3_nt: TGCAGCGTTGAAGGGCAGGGGGGGAACGAGCAGTGCTTC
cdr3_aa: CSVEGQGGNEQCF

j_call: TRBJ2-5
cdr3_length: 14
d_call: NA
v_call: TRBV18
clone_size: few
cdr3_nt: TGTGCCAGCTCACCCGACAGTATATTGGAGACCCAGTACTTC
cdr3_aa: CASSPDSILETQYF

j_call: TRBJ1-1
cdr3_length: 13
d_call: NA
v_call: TRBV28
clone_size: many
cdr3_nt: TGTGCCAGCAGTTCATCAGGGAACGCTGAAGCTTTCTTT
cdr3_aa: CASSSSGNAEAFF

j_call: TRBJ2-1
cdr3_length: 15
d_call: TRBD1
v_call: TRBV4-1
clone_size: many
cdr3_nt: TGCGCCAGCAGGCCACTCGGGACAGGGTACAATGAGCAGTTCTTC
cdr3_aa: CASRPLGTGYNEQFF

j_call: TRBJ2-3
cdr3_length: 17
d_call: TRBD2
v_call: TRBV6-6
clone_size: NA
cdr3_nt: TGTGCCAGCAGTCAGACTAGCGGGAGGGCCGCCGGAGATACGCAGTATTTT
cdr3_aa: CASSQTSGRAAGDTQYF

j_call: TRBJ2-4
cdr3_length: 16
d_call: TRBD1
v_call: TRBV11-2
clone_size: NA
cdr3_nt: TGTGCCAGCAGCTTAGTGTGGACAGGGTCCAAAAACATTCAGTACTTC
cdr3_aa: CASSLVWTGSKNIQYF

j_call: TRBJ2-7
cdr3_length: 14
d_call: NA
v_call: TRBV6-2/TRBV6-3
clone_size: many
cdr3_nt: TGTGCCAGCAGTTACCGGGCAGTGTCCTACGAGCAGTACTTC
cdr3_aa: CASSYRAVSYEQYF

j_call: TRBJ1-2
cdr3_length: 15
d_call: NA
v_call: TRBV2
clone_size: NA
cdr3_nt: TGTGCCAGCAGAATATCATACGACGCGGGCTATGGCTACACCTTC
cdr3_aa: CASRISYDAGYGYTF

j_call: TRBJ2-2
cdr3_length: 16
d_call: NA
v_call: TRBV7-9
clone_size: NA
cdr3_nt: TGTGCCAGCAGTCTTTATGGGGGCCCGAACACCGGGGAGCTGTTTTTT
cdr3_aa: CASSLYGGPNTGELFF

j_call: TRBJ2-3
cdr3_length: 16
d_call: TRBD1
v_call: TRBV5-4
clone_size: many
cdr3_nt: TGTGCCAGCAGCCCAGTCGGGACAGGGGTTACAGATACGCAGTATTTT
cdr3_aa: CASSPVGTGVTDTQYF

j_call: TRBJ2-3
cdr3_length: 16
d_call: NA
v_call: TRBV9
clone_size: many
cdr3_nt: TGTGCCAGCAGCGCCAGACTAGTTCAACCCGCGGATACGCAGTATTTT
cdr3_aa: CASSARLVQPADTQYF

j_call: TRBJ2-2
cdr3_length: 17
d_call: NA
v_call: TRBV6-2/TRBV6-3
clone_size: NA
cdr3_nt: TGTGCCAGCAGCTACCCCGACGGGGTTTGGAACACCGGGGAGCTGTTTTTT
cdr3_aa: CASSYPDGVWNTGELFF

j_call: TRBJ2-7
cdr3_length: 13
d_call: NA
v_call: TRBV19
clone_size: many
cdr3_nt: TGTGCCACCCGGGGGGCTGTCTCCTACGAGCAGTACTTC
cdr3_aa: CATRGAVSYEQYF

j_call: TRBJ1-1
cdr3_length: 16
d_call: NA
v_call: TRBV5-8
clone_size: NA
cdr3_nt: TGTGCCAGCAGCTTGGCCAATAGCAGGGTAGGCACTGAAGCTTTCTTT
cdr3_aa: CASSLANSRVGTEAFF

j_call: TRBJ2-1
cdr3_length: 15
d_call: TRBD2
v_call: TRBV4-1
clone_size: many
cdr3_nt: TGCGCCAGCAGCCTAACTAGCGGGAATAACAATGAGCAGTTCTTC
cdr3_aa: CASSLTSGNNNEQFF

j_call: TRBJ2-2
cdr3_length: 17
d_call: TRBD2
v_call: TRBV5-5
clone_size: many
cdr3_nt: TGTGCCAGCAGCTTGGGGGCTAGCGGGATGAACACCGGGGAGCTGTTTTTT
cdr3_aa: CASSLGASGMNTGELFF

j_call: TRBJ1-2
cdr3_length: 14
d_call: NA
v_call: TRBV5-6
clone_size: many
cdr3_nt: TGTGCCAGCAGCTTATCCACGGCCTACTATGGCTACACCTTC
cdr3_aa: CASSLSTAYYGYTF

j_call: TRBJ2-5
cdr3_length: 15
d_call: TRBD1
v_call: TRBV6-1
clone_size: NA
cdr3_nt: TGTGCCAGCAGTGAACTCGGGACAGGGCAAGAGACCCAGTACTTC
cdr3_aa: CASSELGTGQETQYF

j_call: TRBJ2-5
cdr3_length: 15
d_call: NA
v_call: TRBV12-3/TRBV12-4
clone_size: many
cdr3_nt: TGTGCCAGCAGTTTACCATACGGGGGCCAAGAGACCCAGTACTTC
cdr3_aa: CASSLPYGGQETQYF

j_call: TRBJ1-1
cdr3_length: 14
d_call: TRBD1
v_call: TRBV5-1
clone_size: many
cdr3_nt: TGCGCCAGCAGCTTGGTAACAGGGGCCTCTGAAGCTTTCTTT
cdr3_aa: CASSLVTGASEAFF

j_call: TRBJ2-6
cdr3_length: 14
d_call: NA
v_call: TRBV19
clone_size: NA
cdr3_nt: TGTGCCAGTAAGACGCACTCTGGGGCCAACGTCCTGACTTTC
cdr3_aa: CASKTHSGANVLTF

j_call: TRBJ2-3
cdr3_length: 14
d_call: NA
v_call: TRBV3-1
clone_size: few
cdr3_nt: TGTGCCAGCAGCCAGTCGAGTTTGAGGTGGGAGCAGTATTTT
cdr3_aa: CASSQSSLRWEQYF

j_call: TRBJ2-5
cdr3_length: 14
d_call: TRBD2
v_call: TRBV5-4
clone_size: many
cdr3_nt: TGTGCCAGCAGCTTGGGACTAGCGAAAGAGACCCAGTACTTC
cdr3_aa: CASSLGLAKETQYF

j_call: TRBJ2-7
cdr3_length: 15
d_call: NA
v_call: TRBV19
clone_size: NA
cdr3_nt: TGTGCCAGTAGTATCGCCGTGCGAGCCTCCTACGAGCAGTACTTC
cdr3_aa: CASSIAVRASYEQYF

j_call: TRBJ1-2
cdr3_length: 14
d_call: NA
v_call: TRBV6-4
clone_size: NA
cdr3_nt: TGTGCCAGCAGTGACTCGCCAGGGACCTATGGCTACACCTTC
cdr3_aa: CASSDSPGTYGYTF

j_call: TRBJ1-6
cdr3_length: 18
d_call: NA
v_call: TRBV11-2
clone_size: NA
cdr3_nt: TGTGCCAGCAGCTTAGATTCGCGGCCGAGCTCCTATAATTCACCCCTCCACTTT
cdr3_aa: CASSLDSRPSSYNSPLHF

j_call: TRBJ2-3
cdr3_length: 12
d_call: NA
v_call: TRBV5-1
clone_size: NA
cdr3_nt: TGCGCCAGCAGAACCCCCACAGATACGCAGTATTTT
cdr3_aa: CASRTPTDTQYF

j_call: TRBJ2-3
cdr3_length: 16
d_call: NA
v_call: TRBV7-9
clone_size: many
cdr3_nt: TGTGCCAGCAGCTTAGAGGTTCACACCAGCACAGATACGCAGTATTTT
cdr3_aa: CASSLEVHTSTDTQYF

j_call: TRBJ2-5
cdr3_length: 16
d_call: NA
v_call: TRBV19
clone_size: NA
cdr3_nt: TGTGCCAGTAGTATTTTGGCTTCGACGGTTCAAGAGACCCAGTACTTC
cdr3_aa: CASSILASTVQETQYF

j_call: TRBJ2-7
cdr3_length: 14
d_call: NA
v_call: TRBV19
clone_size: NA
cdr3_nt: TGTGCCAGTAGTATGGCCAGCGGAGCCTACGAGCAGTACTTC
cdr3_aa: CASSMASGAYEQYF

j_call: TRBJ2-7
cdr3_length: 14
d_call: NA
v_call: TRBV28
clone_size: many
cdr3_nt: TGTGCCAGCAGTTTATCCGGGACCTTCTACGAGCAGTACTTC
cdr3_aa: CASSLSGTFYEQYF

j_call: TRBJ2-7
cdr3_length: 14
d_call: NA
v_call: TRBV4-1
clone_size: many
cdr3_nt: TGCGCCAGCAGCCAGGATAATAGGGGGTCCGAGCAGTACTTC
cdr3_aa: CASSQDNRGSEQYF

j_call: TRBJ2-1
cdr3_length: 17
d_call: NA
v_call: TRBV4-1
clone_size: NA
cdr3_nt: TGCGCCAGCAGCCCTTTAGGATCCCTGGGCTATATGAATGAGCAGTTCTTC
cdr3_aa: CASSPLGSLGYMNEQFF

j_call: TRBJ1-4
cdr3_length: 14
d_call: NA
v_call: TRBV28
clone_size: NA
cdr3_nt: TGTGCCAGCAGTTTGTTTGGAGGGAATGAAAAACTGTTTTTT
cdr3_aa: CASSLFGGNEKLFF

j_call: TRBJ2-3
cdr3_length: 13
d_call: NA
v_call: TRBV14
clone_size: many
cdr3_nt: TGTGCCAGCAGCCAAGTTCCGCCAGATACGCAGTATTTT
cdr3_aa: CASSQVPPDTQYF

j_call: TRBJ1-2
cdr3_length: 16
d_call: NA
v_call: TRBV12-3/TRBV12-4
clone_size: NA
cdr3_nt: TGTGCCAGCAGTTCAGCCCCGGGGGGCGGTATCTATGGCTACACCTTC
cdr3_aa: CASSSAPGGGIYGYTF

j_call: TRBJ1-1
cdr3_length: 13
d_call: NA
v_call: TRBV11-2
clone_size: few
cdr3_nt: TGTGCCTATAAAAACGACGGGAACACTGAAGCTTTCTTT
cdr3_aa: CAYKNDGNTEAFF